A selection of T cell receptor beta chains follows, all from one sample in a study of beta chain features in type 1 diabetes. Produced via immunoSEQ multiplex PCR; TCRdb's table is partial and in-frame only. Of about 260,000 clones in the sample, roughly 21% are singletons; the top ten hold around 0.03%. The sequencing input was naive CD4+ T cells from blood. These receptors all come from a middle-aged woman with type 1 diabetes. The CDR3 runs from the conserved cysteine through the conserved F or W. A D gene is named only where the DNA matches it firmly. Clone size appears in some rows only: once, few, many, or a class for an expanded clone.

d_call: TRBD1
j_call: TRBJ2-2
v_call: TRBV23-1
clone_size: .
cdr3_aa: CASSKRGQTGELFF
cdr3_nt: TGCGCCAGTTCCAAAAGGGGGCAGACCGGGGAGCTGTTTTTT

d_call: .
j_call: TRBJ1-1
v_call: TRBV5-1
clone_size: few
cdr3_aa: CASTRGGGGTEAFF
cdr3_nt: TGCGCCAGCACCCGGGGAGGGGGTGGAACTGAAGCTTTCTTT

d_call: .
j_call: TRBJ1-2
v_call: TRBV7-2
clone_size: few
cdr3_aa: CASSSPGGIYGYTF
cdr3_nt: TGTGCCAGCAGCTCTCCGGGGGGGATCTATGGCTACACCTTC

d_call: .
j_call: TRBJ1-2
v_call: TRBV18
clone_size: few
cdr3_aa: CASSPGGSTLSDGYTF
cdr3_nt: TGTGCCAGCTCACCGGGGGGATCCACACTTTCCGATGGCTACACCTTC

d_call: TRBD1
j_call: TRBJ2-7
v_call: TRBV5-1
clone_size: few
cdr3_aa: CASSSRGQGPYEQYF
cdr3_nt: TGCGCCAGCAGCTCGCGGGGACAGGGGCCCTACGAGCAGTACTTC

d_call: .
j_call: TRBJ1-4
v_call: TRBV7-9
clone_size: few
cdr3_aa: CASSLLPGEKLFF
cdr3_nt: TGTGCCAGCAGCCTACTCCCTGGTGAAAAACTGTTTTTT

d_call: .
j_call: TRBJ1-6
v_call: TRBV5-1
clone_size: few
cdr3_aa: CASTWSGAGNSPLHF
cdr3_nt: TGCGCCAGCACCTGGAGTGGGGCGGGGAACTCACCCCTCCACTTT

d_call: TRBD2
j_call: TRBJ2-3
v_call: TRBV4-3
clone_size: .
cdr3_aa: CASSQGTSGFTDTQYF
cdr3_nt: TGCGCCAGCAGCCAAGGGACTAGCGGTTTCACAGATACGCAGTATTTT

d_call: TRBD2
j_call: TRBJ2-3
v_call: TRBV29-1
clone_size: .
cdr3_aa: CSVLPGLNTDTQYF
cdr3_nt: TGCAGCGTTCTACCGGGACTAAACACAGATACGCAGTATTTT

d_call: TRBD2
j_call: TRBJ2-3
v_call: TRBV2
clone_size: few
cdr3_aa: CASSFLAGATDTQYF
cdr3_nt: TGTGCCAGCAGTTTCCTAGCGGGAGCCACAGATACGCAGTATTTT

d_call: .
j_call: TRBJ2-2
v_call: TRBV9
clone_size: .
cdr3_aa: CASSVGSGTGELFF
cdr3_nt: TGTGCCAGCAGCGTAGGATCCGGGACCGGGGAGCTGTTTTTT

d_call: .
j_call: TRBJ1-1
v_call: TRBV29-1
clone_size: few
cdr3_aa: CSGRLNTEAFF
cdr3_nt: TGCAGCGGCAGATTGAACACTGAAGCTTTCTTT

d_call: TRBD1
j_call: TRBJ2-7
v_call: TRBV7-2
clone_size: .
cdr3_aa: CASSQDREAYEQYF
cdr3_nt: TGTGCCAGCAGCCAGGACAGGGAGGCCTACGAGCAGTACTTC

d_call: .
j_call: TRBJ2-1
v_call: TRBV9
clone_size: .
cdr3_aa: CASSVSGPYNEQFF
cdr3_nt: TGTGCCAGCAGCGTATCAGGGCCCTACAATGAGCAGTTCTTC

d_call: .
j_call: TRBJ1-5
v_call: TRBV7-9
clone_size: once
cdr3_aa: CASSPQNQPQHF
cdr3_nt: TGTGCCAGCAGCCCCCAGAATCAGCCCCAGCATTTT

d_call: TRBD2
j_call: TRBJ2-3
v_call: TRBV7-9
clone_size: few
cdr3_aa: CASSWNSGSTDTQYF
cdr3_nt: TGTGCCAGCAGCTGGAATAGCGGGAGCACAGATACGCAGTATTTT

d_call: TRBD1
j_call: TRBJ1-1
v_call: TRBV29-1
clone_size: few
cdr3_aa: CSVRTGNTEAFF
cdr3_nt: TGCAGCGTCAGGACAGGGAACACTGAAGCTTTCTTT

d_call: .
j_call: TRBJ2-7
v_call: TRBV7-6
clone_size: few
cdr3_aa: CASSLGGSGPYEQYF
cdr3_nt: TGTGCCAGCAGCTTAGGAGGGTCTGGCCCCTACGAGCAGTACTTC

d_call: .
j_call: TRBJ1-1
v_call: TRBV29-1
clone_size: .
cdr3_aa: CSVSGLNTEAFF
cdr3_nt: TGCAGCGTTTCAGGTTTGAACACTGAAGCTTTCTTT

d_call: TRBD2
j_call: TRBJ2-1
v_call: TRBV29-1
clone_size: .
cdr3_aa: CSVGGTSGRGTYNEQFF
cdr3_nt: TGCAGCGTTGGGGGGACTAGCGGGAGAGGAACCTACAATGAGCAGTTCTTC

d_call: .
j_call: TRBJ2-5
v_call: TRBV25-1
clone_size: .
cdr3_aa: CASSGGRRETQYF
cdr3_nt: TGTGCCAGCAGTGGCGGGCGGCGAGAGACCCAGTACTTC

d_call: TRBD2
j_call: TRBJ2-3
v_call: TRBV19
clone_size: .
cdr3_aa: CASSTSGGTDTQYF
cdr3_nt: TGTGCCAGTAGTACAAGCGGGGGCACAGATACGCAGTATTTT

d_call: TRBD1
j_call: TRBJ2-1
v_call: TRBV7-9
clone_size: few
cdr3_aa: CASSRDRGRVDEQFF
cdr3_nt: TGTGCCAGCAGCCGCGACAGGGGGCGCGTAGATGAGCAGTTCTTC